This T cell receptor beta chain was sequenced during a study of cytomegalovirus exposure and HLA in healthy donors. The study, taken as a whole, reports: Reports indicate that TCR beta sequences accurately predicted the HLA-A and HLA-B alleles of most subjects. In a later analysis, parvovirus B19, influenza, CMV and Epstein-Barr virus appeared linked to several top co-occurrence clusters.

PCR employed 60 Vbeta and 13 Jbeta primers. Profiled with immunoSEQ multiplex PCR; TCRdb holds only in-frame clones, not every one. The sample contains approximately 220,000 clones, about three quarters of which appear only once. The V and J ends lost 2 bases and 6 bases, in that order; junction bases with no gene match: 8. The CDR3 covers 17 residues. Germline CDR1 and CDR2: SGHRS and YFSETQ. A word on this clone: Its antigen is as yet unknown.

The TCR comes from a man aged 18 to 35 in good health and CMV-seronegative. The sample comprised PBMCs. The chain recombines TRBV5-1 with TRBJ2-3; the match to TRBD2 covers 14 bases. In DNA form, the CDR3 reads TGCGCCAGCAGCTTTGGCGCCAGACTAGCGGGAGGGGATACGCAGTATTTT. This sequence encodes CASSFGARLAGGDTQYF.